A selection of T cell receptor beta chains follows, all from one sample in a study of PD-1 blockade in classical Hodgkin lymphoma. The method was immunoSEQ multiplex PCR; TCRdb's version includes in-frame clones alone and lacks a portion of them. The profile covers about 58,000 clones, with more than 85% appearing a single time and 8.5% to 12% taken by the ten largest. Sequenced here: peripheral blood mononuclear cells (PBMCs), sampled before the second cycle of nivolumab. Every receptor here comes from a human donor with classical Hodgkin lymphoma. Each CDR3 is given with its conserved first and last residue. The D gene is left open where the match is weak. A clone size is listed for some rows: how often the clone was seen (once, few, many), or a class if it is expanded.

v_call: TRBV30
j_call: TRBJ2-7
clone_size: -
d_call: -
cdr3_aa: CAWSVVARLRQSYEQYF
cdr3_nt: TGTGCCTGGAGTGTAGTGGCCCGACTTCGCCAAAGCTACGAGCAGTACTTC

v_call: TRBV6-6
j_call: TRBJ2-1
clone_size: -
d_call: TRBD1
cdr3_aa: CASKGRGYNEQFF
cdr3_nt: TGTGCCAGCAAAGGCAGGGGGTACAATGAGCAGTTCTTC

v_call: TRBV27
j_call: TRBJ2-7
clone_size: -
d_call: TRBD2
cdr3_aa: CASRLAGGEQYF
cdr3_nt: TGTGCCAGCAGACTAGCGGGAGGCGAGCAGTACTTC

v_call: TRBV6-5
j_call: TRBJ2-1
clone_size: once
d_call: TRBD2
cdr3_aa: CASSSPGLATNEQFF
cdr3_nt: TGTGCCAGCAGTTCCCCGGGACTAGCGACGAATGAGCAGTTCTTC

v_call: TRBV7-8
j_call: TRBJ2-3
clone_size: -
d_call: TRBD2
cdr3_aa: CASSLALSSGGRTDTQYF
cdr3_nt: TGTGCCAGCAGCTTAGCGCTTTCTAGCGGGGGGAGAACAGATACGCAGTATTTT

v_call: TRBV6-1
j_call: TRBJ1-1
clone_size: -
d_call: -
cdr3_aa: CASSEWATEAFF
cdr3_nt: TGTGCCAGCAGTGAATGGGCCACTGAAGCTTTCTTT

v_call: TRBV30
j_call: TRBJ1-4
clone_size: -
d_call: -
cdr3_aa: CAWSETENEKLFF
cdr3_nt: TGTGCCTGGAGTGAGACAGAGAATGAAAAACTGTTTTTT

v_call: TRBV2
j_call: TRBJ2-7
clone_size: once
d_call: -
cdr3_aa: CASSEVTAYEQYF
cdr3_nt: TGTGCCAGCAGTGAAGTGACCGCCTACGAGCAGTACTTC

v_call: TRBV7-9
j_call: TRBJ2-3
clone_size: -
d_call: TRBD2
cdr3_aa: CASSSPGGPGTDTQYF
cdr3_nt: TGTGCCAGCAGCTCCCCGGGGGGGCCGGGCACAGATACGCAGTATTTT

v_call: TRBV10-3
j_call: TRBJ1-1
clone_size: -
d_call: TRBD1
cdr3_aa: CAISEETGGANTEAFF
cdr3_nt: TGTGCCATCAGCGAGGAAACAGGGGGCGCGAACACTGAAGCTTTCTTT

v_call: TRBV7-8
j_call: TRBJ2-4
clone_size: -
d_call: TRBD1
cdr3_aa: CASSPTTGDYRF
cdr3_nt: TGTGCCAGCAGCCCTACGACAGGGGATTATCGGTTC

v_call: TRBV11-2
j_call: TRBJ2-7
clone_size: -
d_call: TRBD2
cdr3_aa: CASSLDILLGAGGSYEQYF
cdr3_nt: TGTGCCAGCAGCTTAGATATCCTCCTTGGGGCGGGAGGGTCCTACGAGCAGTACTTC

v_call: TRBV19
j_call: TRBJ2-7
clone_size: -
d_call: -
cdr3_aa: CASSTRLISYEQYF
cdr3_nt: TGTGCCAGTAGTACTCGACTCATCTCCTACGAGCAGTACTTC

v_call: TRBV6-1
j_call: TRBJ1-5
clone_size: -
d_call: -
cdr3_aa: CASSVSRVDNQPQHF
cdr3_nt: TGTGCCAGCAGTGTTTCTAGGGTCGACAATCAGCCCCAGCATTTT

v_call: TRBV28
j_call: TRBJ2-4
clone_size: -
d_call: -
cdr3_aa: CASEGEAKNIQYF
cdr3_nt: TGTGCCAGCGAGGGAGAAGCCAAAAACATTCAGTACTTC

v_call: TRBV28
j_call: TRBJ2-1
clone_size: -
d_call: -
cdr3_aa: CASSLRVAYNEQFF
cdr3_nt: TGTGCCAGCAGTTTAAGGGTAGCGTACAATGAGCAGTTCTTC

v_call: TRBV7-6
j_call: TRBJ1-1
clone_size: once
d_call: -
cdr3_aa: CASSHMGRENTEAFF
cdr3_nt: TGTGCCAGCAGCCACATGGGACGGGAGAACACTGAAGCTTTCTTT

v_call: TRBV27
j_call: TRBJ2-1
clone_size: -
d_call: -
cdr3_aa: CASSLKFKGYNEQFF
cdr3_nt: TGTGCCAGCAGTTTAAAGTTCAAAGGCTACAATGAGCAGTTCTTC

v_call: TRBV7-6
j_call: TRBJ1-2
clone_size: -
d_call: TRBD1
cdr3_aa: CASSLARDSYYGYTF
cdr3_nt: TGTGCCAGCAGCTTAGCTAGGGACAGCTACTATGGCTACACCTTC

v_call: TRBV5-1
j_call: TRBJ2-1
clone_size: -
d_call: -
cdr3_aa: CASSLWDHNEQFF
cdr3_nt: TGCGCCAGCAGCTTGTGGGACCACAATGAGCAGTTCTTC

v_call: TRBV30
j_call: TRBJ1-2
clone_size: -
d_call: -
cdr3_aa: CAWSDRHYGYTF
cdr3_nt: TGTGCCTGGAGTGACAGACACTATGGCTACACCTTC

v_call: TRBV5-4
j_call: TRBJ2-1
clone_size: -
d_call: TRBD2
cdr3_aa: CASSQTSGDNYEQFF
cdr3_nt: TGTGCCAGCAGCCAGACTAGCGGGGATAACTATGAGCAGTTCTTC

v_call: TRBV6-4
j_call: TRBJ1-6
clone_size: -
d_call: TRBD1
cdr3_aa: CASSDVGQGISPLHF
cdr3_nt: TGTGCCAGCAGTGACGTGGGACAGGGGATTTCACCCCTCCACTTT

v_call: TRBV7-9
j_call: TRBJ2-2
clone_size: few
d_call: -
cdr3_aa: CASRGGGELFF
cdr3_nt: TGTGCCAGCAGAGGGGGCGGGGAGCTGTTTTTT

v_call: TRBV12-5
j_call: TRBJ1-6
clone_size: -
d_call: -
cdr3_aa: CASGFDGGSPLHF
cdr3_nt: TGTGCTAGTGGTTTCGACGGCGGTTCACCCCTCCACTTT

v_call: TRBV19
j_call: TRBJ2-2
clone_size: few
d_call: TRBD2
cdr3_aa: CASSRTGTRNTGELFF
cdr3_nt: TGTGCCAGTAGTAGAACCGGGACTAGGAACACCGGGGAGCTGTTTTTT

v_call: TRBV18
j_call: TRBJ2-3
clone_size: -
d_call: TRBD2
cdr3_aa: CASSPVSGRSHTQYF
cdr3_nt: TGTGCCAGCTCACCTGTGAGCGGGAGGTCACATACGCAGTATTTT

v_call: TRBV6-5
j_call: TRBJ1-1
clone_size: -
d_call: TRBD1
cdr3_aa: CASSTTGLNTEAFF
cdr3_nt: TGTGCCAGCAGTACGACAGGGCTGAACACTGAAGCTTTCTTT

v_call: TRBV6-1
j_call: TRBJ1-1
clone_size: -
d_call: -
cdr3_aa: CASSDMWSEQTHTEAFF
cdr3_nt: TGTGCCAGCAGTGATATGTGGAGCGAACAGACACACACTGAAGCTTTCTTT

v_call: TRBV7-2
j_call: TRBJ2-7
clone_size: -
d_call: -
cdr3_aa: CASSLGGAEQYF
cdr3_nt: TGTGCCAGCAGCTTAGGAGGGGCCGAGCAGTACTTC

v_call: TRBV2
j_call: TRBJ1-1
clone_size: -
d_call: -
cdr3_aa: CASSGSTEAFF
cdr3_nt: TGTGCCAGCAGTGGAAGCACTGAAGCTTTCTTT

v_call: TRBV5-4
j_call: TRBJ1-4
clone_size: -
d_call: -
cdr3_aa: CASSLGGTGLNEKLFF
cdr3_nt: TGTGCCAGCAGCTTGGGGGGAACAGGGTTAAATGAAAAACTGTTTTTT

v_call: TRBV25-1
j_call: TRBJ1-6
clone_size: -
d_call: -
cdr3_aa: CASSHTGFYNSPLHF
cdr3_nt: TGTGCCAGCAGCCATACTGGATTCTATAATTCACCCCTCCACTTT

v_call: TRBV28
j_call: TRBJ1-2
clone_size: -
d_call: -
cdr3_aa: CASSLRGFAYGYTF
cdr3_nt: TGTGCCAGCAGTTTGCGGGGGTTCGCCTATGGCTACACCTTC

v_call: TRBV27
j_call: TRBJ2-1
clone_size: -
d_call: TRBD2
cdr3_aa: CASSMGLAGLHRNEQFF
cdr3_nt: TGTGCCAGCAGTATGGGACTAGCGGGATTACATCGCAATGAGCAGTTCTTC

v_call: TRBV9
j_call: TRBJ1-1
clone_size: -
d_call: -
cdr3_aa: CASSPDLGRTEAFF
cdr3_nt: TGTGCCAGCAGCCCTGACTTAGGTCGGACTGAAGCTTTCTTT

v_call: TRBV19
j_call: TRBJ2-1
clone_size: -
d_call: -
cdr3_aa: CASSGIYNEQFF
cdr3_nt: TGTGCCAGTAGCGGGATTTACAATGAGCAGTTCTTC

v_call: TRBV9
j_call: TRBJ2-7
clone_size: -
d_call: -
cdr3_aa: CASSVGPTWGSYEQYF
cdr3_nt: TGTGCCAGCAGCGTAGGACCCACTTGGGGGTCTTACGAGCAGTACTTC

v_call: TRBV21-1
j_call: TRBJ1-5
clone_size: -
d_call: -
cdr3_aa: CASSKGQLNQPQHF
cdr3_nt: TGTGCCAGCAGCAAAGGACAGCTCAATCAGCCCCAGCATTTT

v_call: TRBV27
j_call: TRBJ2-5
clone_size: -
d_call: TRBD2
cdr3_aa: CASSQGHLEGLAKQETQYF
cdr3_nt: TGTGCCAGCAGCCAGGGACACCTGGAAGGACTAGCGAAACAAGAGACCCAGTACTTC

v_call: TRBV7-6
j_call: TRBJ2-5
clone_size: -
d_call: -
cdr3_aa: CASAGVGETQYF
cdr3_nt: TGTGCCAGCGCAGGGGTAGGGGAGACCCAGTACTTC

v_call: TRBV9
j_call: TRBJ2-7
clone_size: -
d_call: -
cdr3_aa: CASSGGTLSYEQYF
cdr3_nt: TGTGCCAGCAGCGGGGGTACCCTTTCCTACGAGCAGTACTTC

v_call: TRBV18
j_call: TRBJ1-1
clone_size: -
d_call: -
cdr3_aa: CASSPNRDSLLNTEAFF
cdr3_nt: TGTGCCAGCTCACCGAACCGGGACTCACTTTTGAACACTGAAGCTTTCTTT

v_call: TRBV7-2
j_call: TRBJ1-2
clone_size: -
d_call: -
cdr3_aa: CASSSPRPDPDIYGYTF
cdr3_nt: TGTGCCAGCAGCTCGCCCCGACCCGATCCTGATATCTATGGCTACACCTTC

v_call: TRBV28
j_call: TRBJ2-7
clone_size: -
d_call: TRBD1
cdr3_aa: CASRRQGTTREYF
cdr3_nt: TGTGCCAGCAGAAGACAGGGGACCACGAGGGAGTACTTC

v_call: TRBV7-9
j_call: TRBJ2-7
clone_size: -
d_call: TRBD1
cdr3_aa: CASSPTYSTGIYEQYF
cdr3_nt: TGTGCCAGCAGCCCTACCTACTCGACAGGGATCTACGAGCAGTACTTC

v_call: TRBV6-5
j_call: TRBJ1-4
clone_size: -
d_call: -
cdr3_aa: CASSYGGRYEKLFF
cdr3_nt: TGTGCCAGCAGTTACGGGGGGCGATATGAAAAACTGTTTTTT

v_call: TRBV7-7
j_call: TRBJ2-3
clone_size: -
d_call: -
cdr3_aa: CASSLGSTDTQYF
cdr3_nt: TGTGCCAGCAGCTTGGGCAGCACAGATACGCAGTATTTT

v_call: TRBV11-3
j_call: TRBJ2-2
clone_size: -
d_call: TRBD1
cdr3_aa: CASSTGQVVTGELFF
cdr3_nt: TGTGCCAGCAGCACCGGACAGGTTGTCACCGGGGAGCTGTTTTTT

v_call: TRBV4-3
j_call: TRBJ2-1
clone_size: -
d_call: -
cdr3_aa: CASSLTSISSHEQFF
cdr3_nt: TGCGCCAGCAGCCTAACGTCTATTAGTAGCCATGAGCAGTTCTTC

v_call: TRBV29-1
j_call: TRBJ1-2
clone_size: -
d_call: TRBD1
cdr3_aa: CSGGQGADGYTF
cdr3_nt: TGCAGCGGGGGGCAGGGGGCAGATGGCTACACCTTC

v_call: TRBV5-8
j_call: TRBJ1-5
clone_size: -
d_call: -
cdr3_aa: CASSWSARGISNQPQHF
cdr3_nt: TGTGCCAGCAGCTGGTCGGCGAGGGGAATTAGCAATCAGCCCCAGCATTTT

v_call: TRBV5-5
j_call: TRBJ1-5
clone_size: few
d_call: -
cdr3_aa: CASSSQGHQPQHF
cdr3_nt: TGTGCCAGCAGCTCACAGGGACATCAGCCCCAGCATTTT